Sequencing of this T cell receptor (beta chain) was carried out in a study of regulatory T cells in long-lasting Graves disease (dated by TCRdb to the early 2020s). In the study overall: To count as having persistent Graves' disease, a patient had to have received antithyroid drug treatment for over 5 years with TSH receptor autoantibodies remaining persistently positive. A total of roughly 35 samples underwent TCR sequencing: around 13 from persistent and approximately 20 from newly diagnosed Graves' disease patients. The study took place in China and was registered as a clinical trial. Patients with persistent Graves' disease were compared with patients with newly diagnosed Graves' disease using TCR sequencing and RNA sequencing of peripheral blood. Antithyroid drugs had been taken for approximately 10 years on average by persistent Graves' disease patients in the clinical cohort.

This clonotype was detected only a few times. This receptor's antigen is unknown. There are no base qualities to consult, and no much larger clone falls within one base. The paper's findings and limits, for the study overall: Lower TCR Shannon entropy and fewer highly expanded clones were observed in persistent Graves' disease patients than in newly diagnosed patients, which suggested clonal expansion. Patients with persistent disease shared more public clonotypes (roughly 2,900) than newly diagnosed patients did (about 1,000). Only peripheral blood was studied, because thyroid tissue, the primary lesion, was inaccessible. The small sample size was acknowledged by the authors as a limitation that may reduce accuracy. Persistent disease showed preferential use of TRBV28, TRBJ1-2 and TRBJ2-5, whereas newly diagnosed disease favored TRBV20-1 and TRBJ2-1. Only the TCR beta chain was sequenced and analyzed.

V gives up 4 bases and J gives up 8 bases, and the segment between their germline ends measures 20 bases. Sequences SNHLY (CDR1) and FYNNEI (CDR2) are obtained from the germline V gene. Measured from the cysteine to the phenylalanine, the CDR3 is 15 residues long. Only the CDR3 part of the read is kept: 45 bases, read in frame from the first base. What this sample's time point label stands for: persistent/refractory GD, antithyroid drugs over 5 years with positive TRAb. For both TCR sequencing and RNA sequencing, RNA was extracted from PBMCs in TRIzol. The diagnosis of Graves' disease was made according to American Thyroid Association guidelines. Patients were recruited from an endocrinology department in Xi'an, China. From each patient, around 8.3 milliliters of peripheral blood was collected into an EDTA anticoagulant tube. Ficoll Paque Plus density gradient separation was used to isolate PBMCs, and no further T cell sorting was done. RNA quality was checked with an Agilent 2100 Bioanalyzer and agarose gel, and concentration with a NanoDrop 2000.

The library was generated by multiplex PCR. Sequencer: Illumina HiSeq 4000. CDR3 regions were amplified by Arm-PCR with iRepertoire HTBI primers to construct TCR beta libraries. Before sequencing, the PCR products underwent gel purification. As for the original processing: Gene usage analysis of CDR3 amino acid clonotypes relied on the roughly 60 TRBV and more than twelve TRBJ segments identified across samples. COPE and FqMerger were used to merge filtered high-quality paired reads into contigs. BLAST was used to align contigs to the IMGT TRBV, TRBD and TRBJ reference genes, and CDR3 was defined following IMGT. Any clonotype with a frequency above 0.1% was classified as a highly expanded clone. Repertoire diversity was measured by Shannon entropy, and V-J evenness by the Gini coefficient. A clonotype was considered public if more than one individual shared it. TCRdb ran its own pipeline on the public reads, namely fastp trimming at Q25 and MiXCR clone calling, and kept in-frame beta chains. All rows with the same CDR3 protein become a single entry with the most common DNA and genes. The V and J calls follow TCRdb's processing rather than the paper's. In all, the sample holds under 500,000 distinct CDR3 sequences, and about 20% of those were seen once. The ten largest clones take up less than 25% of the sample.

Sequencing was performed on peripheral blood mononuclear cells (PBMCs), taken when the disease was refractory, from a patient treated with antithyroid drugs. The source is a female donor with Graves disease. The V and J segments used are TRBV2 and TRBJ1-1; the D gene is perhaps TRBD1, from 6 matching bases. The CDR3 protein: CASSGTGSPPREAFF. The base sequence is TGTGCCAGCAGTGGTACAGGGTCCCCCCCTAGAGAAGCTTTCTTT. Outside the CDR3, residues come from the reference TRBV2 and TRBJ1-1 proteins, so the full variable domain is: EPEVTQTPSHQVTQMGQEVILRCVPISNHLYFYWYRQILGQKVEFLVSFYNNEISEKSEIFDDQFSVERPDGSNFTLKIRSTKLEDSAMYFCASSGTGSPPREAFFGQGTRLTVV.